Detailed here is one T cell receptor beta chain. Trimming cost V 3 bases and J 8 bases, with 16 bases left between them. The V gene's germline CDR1 is MDHEN and CDR2 SYDVKM. This CDR3 is 15 amino acids long. The sample belongs to a study of control samples from healthy donors and cancer patients. Libraries were prepared by immunoSEQ multiplex PCR; TCRdb keeps only in-frame clonotypes and omits some of them. The sample contains roughly 130,000 clones, 75% to 90% of which appear only once. The source of this sequence is a woman aged 25 to 39 in good health. The chain is built from TRBV28 and TRBJ1-4; D unclear. Material for sequencing was blood. As DNA, the CDR3 is TGTGCCAGCAGTTTTCGTCGAAGCCTGACCGAAAAACTGTTTTTT. Translated, it gives CASSFRRSLTEKLFF. Supplemented by reference TRBV28 and TRBJ1-4, the full variable domain reads DVKVTQSSRYLVKRTGEKVFLECVQDMDHENMFWYRQDPGLGLRLIYFSYDVKMKEKGDIPEGYSVSREKKERFSLILESASTNQTSMYLCASSFRRSLTEKLFFGSGTQLSVL.